This T cell receptor (beta chain) is from a study of spatial heterogeneity in lung cancer. Study summary: Detection of beta-chain sequences consistently exceeded that of alpha-chain sequences.

There are a few counts of this clonotype. The time point here: sample taken at primary tumor resection. The study sequenced unsorted whole RNA from tumor, nontumor lung or frozen PBMC. One entry per CDR3 protein, called by TCRdb with MiXCR from the 5' RACE reads. The data show about 85,000 distinct CDR3 sequences, about 20% seen once. Germline assignment: CDR1 DFQATT and CDR2 SNEGSKA (reference sequence). Trimming cost V 6 bases and J 3 bases; bases outside gene matches: 8. The CDR3 is 15 amino acids. The chain links TRBV20-1 to TRBJ2-7; 13 bases are a match to TRBD2. The receptor comes from a male donor with early-stage non-small cell lung cancer. This sample comprised PBMCs, obtained at surgery. The CDR3 sequence: CSAKGLAGLGYEQYF. CDR3 nucleotide sequence: TGCAGTGCAAAGGGACTAGCGGGGCTTGGCTACGAGCAGTACTTC.